A selection of T cell receptor beta chains follows, all from one sample in a study of blood T cell repertoires in COVID-19. The assay was immunoSEQ multiplex PCR, and TCRdb's table has in-frame clones only and misses some. The data hold about 220,000 clones, with 83% observed a single time. Input material: peripheral blood. These receptors were collected from a woman in her 40s with active or convalescent COVID-19. Each CDR3 is given with its conserved first and last residue. Fields, in order: D gene, V gene, J gene, clone size, CDR3 DNA, CDR3 protein. D genes are given only for firm matches. Some rows have no size entry. The others give once, few or many, or a class for an expanded clone.

.,TRBV27,TRBJ1-2,.,TGTGCCAGTGGGAGCGGGGCTGGCTACACCTTC,CASGSGAGYTF
TRBD2,TRBV4-1,TRBJ2-1,.,TGCGCCAGCAGCCAGTTGGGCGGACTAGCGGGAGGCGACGAGCAGTTCTTC,CASSQLGGLAGGDEQFF
.,TRBV14,TRBJ1-4,.,TGTGCCAGCAGCTATTCAGGGGTAACTAATGAAAAACTGTTTTTT,CASSYSGVTNEKLFF
.,TRBV28,TRBJ1-3,few,TGTGCCAGCATCGTAGGAGTACTCAGGGCATCTGGAAACACCATATATTTT,CASIVGVLRASGNTIYF
.,TRBV19,TRBJ1-2,.,TGTGCTCTCGCGGGGCAGCCTTACTATGGCTACACCTTC,CALAGQPYYGYTF
.,TRBV6-5,TRBJ1-1,.,TGTGCCAGCGGCCCCATGGTCAGGGACACTGAAGCTTTCTTT,CASGPMVRDTEAFF
.,TRBV19,TRBJ2-1,.,TGTGCCAGTAGTAAAAACTGGAATGAGCAGTTCTTC,CASSKNWNEQFF
.,TRBV7-2,TRBJ2-1,.,TGTGCCAGCAGCAGGGACACCTCCTACAATGAGCAGTTCTTC,CASSRDTSYNEQFF
.,TRBV19,TRBJ1-2,.,TGTGCCAGTAACCTCCGGCAGGGCTATAACTATGGCTACACCTTC,CASNLRQGYNYGYTF
.,TRBV19,TRBJ1-1,.,TGTGCCAGTACCCCCGGGGGGTGGTCCACTGAAGCTTTCTTT,CASTPGGWSTEAFF
.,TRBV3-1/TRBV3-2,TRBJ2-7,.,TGTGCCAGCAGCCCCCGAGGGCACTACGAGCAGTACTTC,CASSPRGHYEQYF
.,TRBV19,TRBJ1-1,.,TGTGCCAGTAGTGTTTCCAGGGCTTCAACTGAAGCTTTCTTT,CASSVSRASTEAFF
TRBD1,TRBV5-1,TRBJ1-1,.,TGCGCCAGCAGCCGGACAGGGGGAGCTGAAGCTTTCTTT,CASSRTGGAEAFF
.,TRBV7-2,TRBJ2-3,.,TGTGCCAGCAGCTCACGGGACTCCCAGCTCACGGGTACGCAGTATTTT,CASSSRDSQLTGTQYF
.,TRBV5-1,TRBJ2-1,.,TGCGCCAGCAGCTTGGCCGGGTTAGCCTACAATGAGCAGTTCTTC,CASSLAGLAYNEQFF
TRBD1,TRBV19,TRBJ1-3,.,TGTGCCAGTAGTATCGGACAGGGGGGAAACACCATATATTTT,CASSIGQGGNTIYF
TRBD1,TRBV6-5,TRBJ2-7,.,TGTGCCAGCAGTCACCGGGACAGGGCTCCCTACGAGCAGTACTTC,CASSHRDRAPYEQYF
TRBD1,TRBV28,TRBJ1-5,.,TGTGCCAGCAGTTTAGATCTCGGGACAGGGATGCGCAATCAGCCCCAGCATTTT,CASSLDLGTGMRNQPQHF
.,TRBV6-5,TRBJ2-7,.,TGTGCCAGCGCATTCACGGGATCGGGCTCCTACGAGCAGTACTTC,CASAFTGSGSYEQYF
.,TRBV6-1,TRBJ2-5,.,TGTGCCAGCAGTGAAGCTGGCGGAGGATGGCGAGAGACCCAGTACTTC,CASSEAGGGWRETQYF
.,TRBV19,TRBJ2-7,.,TGTGCCAGTAGTATAGACACCAGGGGTTGGGAGCAGTACTTC,CASSIDTRGWEQYF
TRBD2,TRBV7-3,TRBJ2-3,.,TGTGCCAGCAGCTTTCTAGCGGGGGGAACCACAGATACGCAGTATTTT,CASSFLAGGTTDTQYF
TRBD2,TRBV2,TRBJ2-7,.,TGTGCCAGCAGTGTGCGAGCGGGGGGAACCTCCTACGAGCAGTACTTC,CASSVRAGGTSYEQYF
.,TRBV6-1,TRBJ1-1,.,TGTGCCAGCAGTGAAGCCGGTTGGACTGAAGCTTTCTTT,CASSEAGWTEAFF
TRBD2,TRBV4-2,TRBJ2-5,.,TGTGCCAGCAGCCAAGAAGGCTCTTGGGCTAGCGGGGGGGAGGAGACCCAGTACTTC,CASSQEGSWASGGEETQYF
TRBD1,TRBV12-3/TRBV12-4,TRBJ2-7,.,TGTGCCAGCAGTTTGGGACAGGAGGACGAGCAGTACTTC,CASSLGQEDEQYF
.,TRBV11-3,TRBJ2-1,many,TGTGCCAGCAGCCCTTGGAGCAATGAGCAGTTCTTC,CASSPWSNEQFF
.,TRBV24-1,TRBJ2-2,.,TGTGCCACTGAACAGGGGAGGTGGGACACCGGGGAGCTGTTTTTT,CATEQGRWDTGELFF
TRBD1,TRBV11-2,TRBJ1-1,.,TGTGCCAGCAGCTCCGCAAGGGGGCTTAACACTGAAGCTTTCTTT,CASSSARGLNTEAFF
TRBD1,TRBV6-5,TRBJ1-4,.,TGTGCCAGCAGTTACACGGGACAGGGGAATGAAAAACTGTTTTTT,CASSYTGQGNEKLFF
TRBD2,TRBV7-2,TRBJ2-1,.,TGTGCCAGCAGCTCTCCTGTGAGCGGGAGGGCCGGATACAATGAGCAGTTCTTC,CASSSPVSGRAGYNEQFF
.,TRBV11-2,TRBJ2-7,.,TGTGCCAGCAGCCAGACGAGCGGTTCCTCCTACGAGCAGTACTTC,CASSQTSGSSYEQYF
.,TRBV9,TRBJ2-1,.,TGTGCCAGCAGCGTATCTATCATTAGCTCCTACAATGAGCAGTTCTTC,CASSVSIISSYNEQFF
TRBD1,TRBV7-3,TRBJ2-1,.,TGTGCCAGCAGCGCACAGGGGCTAAACTCCTACAATGAGCAGTTCTTC,CASSAQGLNSYNEQFF
TRBD1,TRBV18,TRBJ1-4,.,TGTGCCAGCTCAGTAACCTCAGGACAGGCTAATGAAAAACTGTTTTTT,CASSVTSGQANEKLFF
.,TRBV7-8,TRBJ1-5,.,TGTGCCAGCAGCTCTTCCTACGCGAGATCCCACAATCAGCCCCAGCATTTT,CASSSSYARSHNQPQHF
TRBD1,TRBV18,TRBJ2-7,.,TGTGCCAGCTCCGGACAGGGGGGCCCCTACCACTCCTACGAGCAGTACTTC,CASSGQGGPYHSYEQYF
.,TRBV7-3,TRBJ2-7,.,TGTGCCAGCAGCTTAGCGGGTAGCGGCACCTACGAGCAGTACTTC,CASSLAGSGTYEQYF
.,TRBV4-2,TRBJ1-1,.,TGTGCCAGCAGCCAAGCGGTGGGCGCCGCGCCGCACACTGAAGCTTTCTTT,CASSQAVGAAPHTEAFF
.,TRBV14,TRBJ2-1,.,TGTGCCAGCAGCCAAGGGGGGCTCTACAATGAGCAGTTCTTC,CASSQGGLYNEQFF
TRBD1,TRBV7-2,TRBJ2-7,.,TGTGCCAGCAGGTCAACAGGGGTCGAGCAGTACTTC,CASRSTGVEQYF
TRBD1,TRBV24-1,TRBJ2-7,.,TGTGCCACCAGTGATTCCCGGGACAGTTCCTACGAGCAGTACTTC,CATSDSRDSSYEQYF
TRBD1,TRBV24-1,TRBJ1-5,.,TGTGCCACCAGTGATGGACAGGGGGCAGGGCAGCCCCAGCATTTT,CATSDGQGAGQPQHF
TRBD2,TRBV18,TRBJ2-1,.,TGTGCCAGCTCCCAAGGACTAGCGGGAGAGGTGGAGCAGTTCTTC,CASSQGLAGEVEQFF
.,TRBV25-1,TRBJ2-6,.,TGTGCCAGCAGACCAGTAGGGAGCTCTGGGGCCAACGTCCTGACTTTC,CASRPVGSSGANVLTF
.,TRBV4-3,TRBJ1-2,.,TGCGCCAGCAGCCAGGGGCAGGGGCCCTCCTATGGCTACACCTTC,CASSQGQGPSYGYTF
.,TRBV30,TRBJ2-1,.,TGTGCCTGGGGTTGGGGGGTGGATGAGCAGTTCTTC,CAWGWGVDEQFF
.,TRBV19,TRBJ1-5,.,TGTGCCAGTAGTATCGACGCCGGGGGGGCAGGGGGCAATCAGCCCCAGCATTTT,CASSIDAGGAGGNQPQHF
TRBD1,TRBV28,TRBJ1-5,.,TGTGCCAGCAGTAGGGACAGCCTAGATAGCAATCAGCCCCAGCATTTT,CASSRDSLDSNQPQHF
TRBD2,TRBV6-5,TRBJ2-7,.,TGTGCCAGCAGTCGGGGGGAGGCCTACGAGCAGTACTTC,CASSRGEAYEQYF
.,TRBV14,TRBJ2-2,few,TGTGCCAGCAGCCTCCTGAACACCGGGGAGCTGTTTTTT,CASSLLNTGELFF
.,TRBV10-1,TRBJ2-7,.,TGCGCCAGCAGTGCAAGCGACAGCTCCTACGAGCAGTACTTC,CASSASDSSYEQYF
.,TRBV11-3,TRBJ1-1,.,TGTGCCAGCAGACCCAGACAGGTTAGCACTGAAGCTTTCTTT,CASRPRQVSTEAFF
.,TRBV5-1,TRBJ2-2,once,TGCGCCAGCAGCTTGTGGCCAGGCTACACCGGGGAGCTGTTTTTT,CASSLWPGYTGELFF
TRBD1,TRBV5-1,TRBJ2-1,.,TGCGCCAGCAGCAGGAGAAAGGGGGCTGAGCAGTTCTTC,CASSRRKGAEQFF
.,TRBV18,TRBJ1-2,once,TGTGCCAGCTCGCCGGACTTTGGGGGCTACACCTTC,CASSPDFGGYTF
TRBD2,TRBV10-1,TRBJ2-1,.,TGCGCCAGCAGTCCGGGACTAGCGGGAGTGAGCAATGAGCAGTTCTTC,CASSPGLAGVSNEQFF
.,TRBV12-5,TRBJ1-6,.,TGTGCTAGTCGCTGGGGCGATAATTCACCCCTCCACTTT,CASRWGDNSPLHF
.,TRBV5-8,TRBJ2-1,.,TGTGCCAGCAGCTTCTATCTACCGGGACAAACCTACAATGAGCAGTTCTTC,CASSFYLPGQTYNEQFF